One TCR beta chain is described in this entry. Carried by each TCR cDNA molecule was a unique molecular identifier. TCRdb re-derived calls from the 5' RACE reads in MiXCR, one entry per CDR3 protein. The table has about 120,000 distinct CDR3 sequences, more than 10% seen once; the top ten hold over 15%. The data stem from a study of spatial heterogeneity in lung cancer. Time point meaning: blood at routine non-recurrence follow-up after resection. Whole RNA from tumor, nontumor lung or frozen PBMC was sequenced unsorted. Germline V gene sequence: CDR1 MNHNS, CDR2 SASEGT. V lost 8 bases and J lost 0, with 19 bases in between. This CDR3 contains 17 residues.

Sample: PBMCs, taken at follow-up. V is TRBV6-1 and J is TRBJ1-4, with D possibly matching TRBD1 (6 bases). This sequence was found in a male donor with early-stage non-small cell lung cancer. CDR3 residues: CASGVPGHPATNEKLFF. CDR3 DNA: TGTGCCAGCGGGGTACCGGGACACCCAGCAACTAATGAAAAACTGTTTTTT.